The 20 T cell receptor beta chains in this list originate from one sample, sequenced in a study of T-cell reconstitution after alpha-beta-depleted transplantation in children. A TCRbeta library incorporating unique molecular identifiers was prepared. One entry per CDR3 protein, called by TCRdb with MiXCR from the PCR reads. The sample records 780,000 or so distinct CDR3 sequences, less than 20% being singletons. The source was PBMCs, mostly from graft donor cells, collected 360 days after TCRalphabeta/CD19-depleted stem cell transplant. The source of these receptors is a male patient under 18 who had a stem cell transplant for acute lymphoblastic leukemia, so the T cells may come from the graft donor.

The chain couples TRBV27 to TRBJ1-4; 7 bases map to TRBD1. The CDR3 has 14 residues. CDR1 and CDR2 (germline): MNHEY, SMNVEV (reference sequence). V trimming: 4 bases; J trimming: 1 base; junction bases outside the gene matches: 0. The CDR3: CASSYRGTNEKLFF. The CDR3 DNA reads TGTGCCAGCAGTTACAGGGGAACTAATGAAAAACTGTTTTTT.

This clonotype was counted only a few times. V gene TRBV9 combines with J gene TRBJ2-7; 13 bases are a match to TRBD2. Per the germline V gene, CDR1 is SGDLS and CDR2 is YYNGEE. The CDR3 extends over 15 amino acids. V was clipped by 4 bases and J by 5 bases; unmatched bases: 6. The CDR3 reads CASSSGLAGDHEQYF. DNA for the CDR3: TGTGCCAGCAGCTCCGGACTAGCGGGAGACCACGAGCAGTACTTC.

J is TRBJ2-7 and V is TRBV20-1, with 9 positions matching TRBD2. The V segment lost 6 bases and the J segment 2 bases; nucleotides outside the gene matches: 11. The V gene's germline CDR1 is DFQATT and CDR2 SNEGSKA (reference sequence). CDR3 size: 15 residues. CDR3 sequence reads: CSAIDRLAETYEQYF. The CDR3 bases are TGCAGTGCGATAGACCGACTAGCGGAAACCTACGAGCAGTACTTC.

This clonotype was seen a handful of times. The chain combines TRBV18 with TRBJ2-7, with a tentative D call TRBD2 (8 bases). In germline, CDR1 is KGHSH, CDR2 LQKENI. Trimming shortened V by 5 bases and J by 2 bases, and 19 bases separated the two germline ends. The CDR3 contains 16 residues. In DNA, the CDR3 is TGTGCCAGCTCAGCTTACGTAGCGGGACAGACCTACGAGCAGTACTTC. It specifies CASSAYVAGQTYEQYF.

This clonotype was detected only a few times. The CDR3 here is CASSQNLGQGPGELFF. The DNA of the CDR3 is TGCGCCAGCAGCCAGAACCTAGGACAGGGTCCCGGGGAGCTGTTTTTT. This chain links TRBV4-1 with TRBJ2-2; 8 bases are a match to TRBD1. The CDR3 consists of 16 residues. Germline CDR1 and CDR2: MGHRA and YSYEKL. The J segment lost 6 bases and the V segment lost 3 bases, leaving 9 bases of the junction unmatched.

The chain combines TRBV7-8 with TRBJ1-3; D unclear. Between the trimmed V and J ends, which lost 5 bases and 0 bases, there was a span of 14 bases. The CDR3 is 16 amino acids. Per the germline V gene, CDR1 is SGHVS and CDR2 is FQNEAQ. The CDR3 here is CASSIGTVDSGNTIYF. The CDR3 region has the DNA TGTGCCAGCAGCATCGGAACAGTGGACTCTGGAAACACCATATATTTT.

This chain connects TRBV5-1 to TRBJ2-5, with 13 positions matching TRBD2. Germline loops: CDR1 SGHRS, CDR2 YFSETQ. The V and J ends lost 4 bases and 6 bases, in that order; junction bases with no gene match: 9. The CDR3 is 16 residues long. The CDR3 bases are TGCGCCAGCAGCCCGGGACTAGCGGGAACCCCGCAGACCCAGTACTTC. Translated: CASSPGLAGTPQTQYF.

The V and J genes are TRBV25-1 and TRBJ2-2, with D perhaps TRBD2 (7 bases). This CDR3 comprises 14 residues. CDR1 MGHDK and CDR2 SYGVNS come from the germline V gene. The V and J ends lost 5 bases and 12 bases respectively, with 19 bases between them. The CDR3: CASSRARGGGKLFF. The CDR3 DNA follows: TGTGCCAGCAGTCGGGCGCGAGGGGGGGGTAAGCTGTTTTTT.

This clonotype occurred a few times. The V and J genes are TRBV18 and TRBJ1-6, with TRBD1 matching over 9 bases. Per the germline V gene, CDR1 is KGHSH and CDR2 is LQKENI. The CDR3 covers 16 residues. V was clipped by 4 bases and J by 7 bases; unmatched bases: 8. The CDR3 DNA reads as TGTGCCAGCTCACAGGACAGGGGTTTTTTAAATTCACCCCTCCACTTT. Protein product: CASSQDRGFLNSPLHF.

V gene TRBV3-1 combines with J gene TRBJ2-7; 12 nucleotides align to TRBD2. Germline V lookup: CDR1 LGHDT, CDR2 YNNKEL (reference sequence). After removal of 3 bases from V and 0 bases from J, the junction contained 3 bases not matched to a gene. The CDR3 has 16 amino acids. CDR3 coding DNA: TGTGCCAGCAGCCACCCGACTAGCGGGAGCTCCTACGAGCAGTACTTC. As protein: CASSHPTSGSSYEQYF.

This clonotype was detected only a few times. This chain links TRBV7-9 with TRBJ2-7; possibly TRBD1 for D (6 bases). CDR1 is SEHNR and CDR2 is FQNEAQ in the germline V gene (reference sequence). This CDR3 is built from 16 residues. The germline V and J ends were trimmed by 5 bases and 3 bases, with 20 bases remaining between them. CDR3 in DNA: TGTGCCAGCAGCCCACCTACCGCGACAGGAGACTACGAGCAGTACTTC. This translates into CASSPPTATGDYEQYF.

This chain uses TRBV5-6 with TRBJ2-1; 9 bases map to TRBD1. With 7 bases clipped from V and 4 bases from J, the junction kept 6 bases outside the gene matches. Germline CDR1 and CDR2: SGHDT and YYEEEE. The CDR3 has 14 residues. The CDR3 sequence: CASGRDRVYNEQFF. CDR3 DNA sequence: TGTGCCAGCGGCCGGGACAGGGTGTACAATGAGCAGTTCTTC.

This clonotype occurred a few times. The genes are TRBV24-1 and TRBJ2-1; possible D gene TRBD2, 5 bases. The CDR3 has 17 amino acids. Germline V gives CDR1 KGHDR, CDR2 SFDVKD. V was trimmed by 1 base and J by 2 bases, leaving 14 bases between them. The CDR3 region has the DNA TGTGCCACCAGTGATTTCCCCAGCGGAGCAACCTACAATGAGCAGTTCTTC. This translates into CATSDFPSGATYNEQFF.

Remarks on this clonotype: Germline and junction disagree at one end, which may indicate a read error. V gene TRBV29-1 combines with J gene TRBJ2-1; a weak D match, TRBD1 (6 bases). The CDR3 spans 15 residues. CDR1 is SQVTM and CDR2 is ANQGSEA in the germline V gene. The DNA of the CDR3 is TGCAGCGTACCCCCCGGCGGACAGAGTCGGAATGAGCAGATCTTC. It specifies CSVPPGGQSRNEQIF.

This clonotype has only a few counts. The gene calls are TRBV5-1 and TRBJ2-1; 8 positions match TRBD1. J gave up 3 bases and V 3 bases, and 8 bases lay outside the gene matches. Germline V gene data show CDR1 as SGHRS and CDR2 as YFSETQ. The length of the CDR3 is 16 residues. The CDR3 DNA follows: TGCGCCAGCAGCTGGACAGGGCGGCAGGTCTACAATGAGCAGTTCTTC. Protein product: CASSWTGRQVYNEQFF.

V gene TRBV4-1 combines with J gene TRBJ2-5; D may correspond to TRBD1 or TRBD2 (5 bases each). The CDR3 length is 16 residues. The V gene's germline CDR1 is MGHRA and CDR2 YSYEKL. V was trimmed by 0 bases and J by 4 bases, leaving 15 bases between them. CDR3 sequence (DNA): TGCGCCAGCAGCCAAGATGTTAAGGGGACCGGAGAGACCCAGTACTTC. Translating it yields CASSQDVKGTGETQYF.

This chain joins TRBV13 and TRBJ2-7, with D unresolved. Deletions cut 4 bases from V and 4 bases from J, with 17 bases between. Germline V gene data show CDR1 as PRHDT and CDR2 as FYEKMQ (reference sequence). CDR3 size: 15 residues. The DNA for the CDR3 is TGTGCCAGCAGCTCACCTTGGTTCCCGGCATACGAGCAGTACTTC. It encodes CASSSPWFPAYEQYF.

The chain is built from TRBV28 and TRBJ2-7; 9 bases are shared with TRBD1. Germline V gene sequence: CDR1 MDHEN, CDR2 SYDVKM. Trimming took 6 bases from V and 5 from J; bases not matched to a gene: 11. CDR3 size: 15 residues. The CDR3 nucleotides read TGTGCCAGCAGAACCCCGGGACAGGGAATACACGAGCAGTACTTC. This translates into CASRTPGQGIHEQYF.

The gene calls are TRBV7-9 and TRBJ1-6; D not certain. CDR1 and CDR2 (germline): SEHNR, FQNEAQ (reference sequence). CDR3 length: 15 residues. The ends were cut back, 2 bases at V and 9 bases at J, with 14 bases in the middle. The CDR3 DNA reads TGTGCCAGCAGCTTAATCCAAGCACGGGGTTCACCCCTCCACTTT. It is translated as CASSLIQARGSPLHF.

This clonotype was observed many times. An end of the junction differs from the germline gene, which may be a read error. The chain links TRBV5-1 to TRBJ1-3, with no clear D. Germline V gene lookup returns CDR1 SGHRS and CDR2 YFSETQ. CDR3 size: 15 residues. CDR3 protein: CASSLAGSSGNTIYF. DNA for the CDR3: TGTGCCAGCAGTTTAGCGGGGAGCTCTGGAAACACCATATATTTT. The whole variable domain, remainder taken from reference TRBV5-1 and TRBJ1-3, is KAGVTQTPRYLIKTRGQQVTLSCSPISGHRSVSWYQQTPGQGLQFLFEYFSETQRNKGNFPGRFSGRQFSNSRSEMNVSTLELGDSALYLCASSLAGSSGNTIYFGEGSWLTVV.